This T cell receptor beta chain is drawn from a study of control samples from healthy donors and cancer patients. The protocol was immunoSEQ multiplex PCR, while the TCRdb copy is restricted to in-frame clones and leaves out a portion. The table lists around 140,000 clones, 94% of them singletons. Germline V gene data show CDR1 as SGDLS and CDR2 as YYNGEE. V dropped 3 bases and J dropped 5 bases, with 9 bases sitting between them. The CDR3 length is 14 residues. Sequencing was done on a sample of blood. V usage is TRBV9 and J usage is TRBJ1-6; D is ambiguous. The source of this sequence is a man between 40 and 49 years old in good health. CDR3 sequence reads: CASSGRANNSPLHF. The CDR3 DNA is TGTGCCAGCAGCGGGCGCGCTAATAATTCACCCCTCCACTTT. Complete variable domain (other parts from reference TRBV9 and TRBJ1-6): DSGVTQTPKHLITATGQRVTLRCSPRSGDLSVYWYQQSLDQGLQFLIQYYNGEERAKGNILERFSAQQFPDLHSELNLSSLELGDSALYFCASSGRANNSPLHFGNGTRLTVT.